Many counts were recorded for the clone carrying this T cell receptor beta chain. Sequencing used immunoSEQ multiplex PCR; TCRdb keeps in-frame clones, though not all of them. The table lists around 70,000 clones, approximately 90% of them singletons, with approximately 1.4% in the top ten. The sample is drawn from a study of T cell changes during pregnancy in multiple sclerosis. Trimming cost V 0 bases and J 3 bases; bases outside gene matches: 0. The germline gives CDR1 MRHNA, CDR2 SNTAGT. The CDR3 is made up of 15 amino acids. This TCR was recovered from a female donor with multiple sclerosis, enrolled in a pregnancy study. This specimen consisted of peripheral blood, obtained in the third trimester of pregnancy. This chain connects TRBV6-4 to TRBJ2-1, with 9 bases matching TRBD2. CDR3: CASSDSAGGYNEQFF. The DNA of the CDR3 is TGTGCCAGCAGTGACTCAGCGGGGGGCTACAATGAGCAGTTCTTC.